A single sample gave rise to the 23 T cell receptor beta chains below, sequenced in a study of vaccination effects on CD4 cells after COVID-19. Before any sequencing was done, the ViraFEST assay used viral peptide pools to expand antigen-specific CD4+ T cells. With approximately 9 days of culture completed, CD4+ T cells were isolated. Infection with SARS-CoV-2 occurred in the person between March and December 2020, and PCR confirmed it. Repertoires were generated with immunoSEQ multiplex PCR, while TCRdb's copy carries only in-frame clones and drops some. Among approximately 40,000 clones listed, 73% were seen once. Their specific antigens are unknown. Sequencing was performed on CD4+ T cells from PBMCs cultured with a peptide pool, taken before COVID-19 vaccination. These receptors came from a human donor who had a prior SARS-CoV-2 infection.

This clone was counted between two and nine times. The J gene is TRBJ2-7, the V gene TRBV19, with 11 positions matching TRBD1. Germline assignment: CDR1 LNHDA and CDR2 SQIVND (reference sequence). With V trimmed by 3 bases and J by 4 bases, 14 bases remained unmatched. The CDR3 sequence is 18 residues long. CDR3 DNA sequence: TGTGCCAGTAGTATGAGGATCGCGTGGACAGGGGGCGGATACGAGCAGTACTTC. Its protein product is CASSMRIAWTGGGYEQYF.

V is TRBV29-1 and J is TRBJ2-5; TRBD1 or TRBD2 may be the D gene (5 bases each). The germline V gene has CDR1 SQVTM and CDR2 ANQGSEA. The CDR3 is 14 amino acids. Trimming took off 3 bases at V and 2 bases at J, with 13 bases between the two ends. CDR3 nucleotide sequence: TGCAGCGTTGACGGGACGGAATTACAAGAGACCCAGTACTTC. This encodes CSVDGTELQETQYF.

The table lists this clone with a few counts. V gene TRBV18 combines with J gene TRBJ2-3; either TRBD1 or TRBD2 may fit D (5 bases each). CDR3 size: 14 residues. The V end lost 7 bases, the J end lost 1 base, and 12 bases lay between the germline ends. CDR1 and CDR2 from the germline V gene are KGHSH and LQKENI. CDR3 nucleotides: TGTGCCAGCTTACCGGGGACGGGCACAGATACGCAGTATTTT. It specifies CASLPGTGTDTQYF.

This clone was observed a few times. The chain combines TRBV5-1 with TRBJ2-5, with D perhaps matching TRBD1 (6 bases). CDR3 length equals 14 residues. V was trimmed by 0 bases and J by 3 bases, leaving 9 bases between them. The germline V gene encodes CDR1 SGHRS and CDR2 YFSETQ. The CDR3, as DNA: TGCGCCAGCAGCTTGGGTCCAGGGGAAGAGACCCAGTACTTC. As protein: CASSLGPGEETQYF.

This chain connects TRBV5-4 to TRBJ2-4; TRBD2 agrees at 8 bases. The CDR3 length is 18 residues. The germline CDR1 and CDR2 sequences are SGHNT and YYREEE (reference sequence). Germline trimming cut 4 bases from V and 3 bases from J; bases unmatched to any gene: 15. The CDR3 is CASSKDRGGHYSKNIQYF. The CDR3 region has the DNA TGTGCCAGCAGCAAGGACCGGGGGGGGCATTACAGCAAAAACATTCAGTACTTC.

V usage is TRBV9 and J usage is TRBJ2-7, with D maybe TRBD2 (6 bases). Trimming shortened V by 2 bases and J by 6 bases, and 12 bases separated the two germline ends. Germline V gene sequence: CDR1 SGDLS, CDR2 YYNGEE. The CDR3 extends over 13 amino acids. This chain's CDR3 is CASSVNPGSEQYF. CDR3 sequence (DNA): TGTGCCAGCAGCGTGAATCCCGGGAGCGAGCAGTACTTC.

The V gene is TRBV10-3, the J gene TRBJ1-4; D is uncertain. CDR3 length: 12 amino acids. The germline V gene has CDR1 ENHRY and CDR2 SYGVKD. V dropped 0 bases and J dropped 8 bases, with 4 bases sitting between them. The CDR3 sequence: CAISESREKLFF. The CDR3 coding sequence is TGTGCCATCAGTGAGTCGCGGGAAAAACTGTTTTTT.

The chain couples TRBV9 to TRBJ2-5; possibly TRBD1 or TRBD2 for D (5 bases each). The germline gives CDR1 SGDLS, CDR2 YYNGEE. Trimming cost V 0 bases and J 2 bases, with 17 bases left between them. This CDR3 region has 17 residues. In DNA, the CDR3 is TGTGCCAGCAGCGTAGCTACTCTAGGGACGGCACAAGAGACCCAGTACTTC. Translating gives CASSVATLGTAQETQYF.

CDR3 region: CASSQDWRGGAVATGELFF. Written as DNA, the CDR3 is TGTGCCAGCAGCCAAGATTGGCGCGGGGGGGCCGTAGCTACCGGGGAGCTGTTTTTT. V gene TRBV3-1 (or the pseudogene TRBV3-2) combines with J gene TRBJ2-2; 9 bases line up with TRBD2. There are 19 residues in the CDR3. V shed 0 bases, J shed 5 bases, and the junction held 13 bases outside the gene matches. Germline assignment: CDR1 LGHDT and CDR2 YNNKEL (reference sequence).

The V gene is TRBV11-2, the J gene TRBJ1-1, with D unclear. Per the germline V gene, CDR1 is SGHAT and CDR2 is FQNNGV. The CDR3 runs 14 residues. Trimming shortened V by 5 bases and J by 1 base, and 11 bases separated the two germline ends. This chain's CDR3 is CASSLGITNTEAFF. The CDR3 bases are TGTGCCAGCAGCCTAGGAATAACGAACACTGAAGCTTTCTTT.

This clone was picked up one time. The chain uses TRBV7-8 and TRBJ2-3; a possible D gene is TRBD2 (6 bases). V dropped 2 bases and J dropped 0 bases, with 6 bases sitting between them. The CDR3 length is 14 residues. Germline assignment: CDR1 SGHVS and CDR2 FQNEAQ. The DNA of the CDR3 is TGTGCCAGCAGCTTACGGGGGAGCACAGATACGCAGTATTTT. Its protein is CASSLRGSTDTQYF.

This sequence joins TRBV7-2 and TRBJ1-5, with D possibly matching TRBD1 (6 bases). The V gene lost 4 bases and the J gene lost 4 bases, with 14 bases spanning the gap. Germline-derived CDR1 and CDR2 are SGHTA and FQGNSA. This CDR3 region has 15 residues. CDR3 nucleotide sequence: TGTGCCAGCAGCTCCGGGACAAGGGAAAATCAGCCCCAGCATTTT. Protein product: CASSSGTRENQPQHF.

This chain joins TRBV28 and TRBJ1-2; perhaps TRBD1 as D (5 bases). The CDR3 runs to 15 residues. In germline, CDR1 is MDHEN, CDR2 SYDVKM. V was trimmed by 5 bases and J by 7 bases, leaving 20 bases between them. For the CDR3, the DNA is TGTGCCAGCAGTCGACGCCCACCGGAGGGACGTGGCTACACCTTC. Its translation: CASSRRPPEGRGYTF.

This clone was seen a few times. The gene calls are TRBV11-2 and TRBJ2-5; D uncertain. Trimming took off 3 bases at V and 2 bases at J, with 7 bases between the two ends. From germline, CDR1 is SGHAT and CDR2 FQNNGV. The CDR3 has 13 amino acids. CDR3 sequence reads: CASSFSPQETQYF. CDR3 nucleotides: TGTGCCAGCAGCTTTAGCCCTCAAGAGACCCAGTACTTC.

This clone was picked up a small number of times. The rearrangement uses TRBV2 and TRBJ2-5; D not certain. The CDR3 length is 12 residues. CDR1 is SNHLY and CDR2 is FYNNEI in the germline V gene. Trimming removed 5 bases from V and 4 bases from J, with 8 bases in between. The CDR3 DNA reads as TGTGCCAGCAGTCCTGGAGTAGAGACCCAGTACTTC. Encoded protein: CASSPGVETQYF.

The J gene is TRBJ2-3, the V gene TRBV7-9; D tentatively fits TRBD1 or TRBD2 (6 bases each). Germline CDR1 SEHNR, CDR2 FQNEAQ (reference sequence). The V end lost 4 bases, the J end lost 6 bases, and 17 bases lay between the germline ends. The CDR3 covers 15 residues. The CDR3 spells CASSSRGARGDTQYF. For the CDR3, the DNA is TGTGCCAGCAGCTCGAGGGGGGCCCGGGGGGATACGCAGTATTTT.

The CDR3 region is CASSLWTAANYGYTF. CDR3 bases: TGCGCCAGCAGCTTGTGGACGGCAGCTAACTATGGCTACACCTTC. The chain uses TRBV5-1 and TRBJ1-2; D is ambiguous. Trimming cost V 1 base and J 0 bases, with 10 bases left between them. Looked up from germline, CDR1 is SGHRS and CDR2 is YFSETQ. The CDR3 runs 15 residues.

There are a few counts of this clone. The CDR3 coding sequence is TGTGCCAGCAGCCGACTAGCGGGATTGGGGGAGACCCAGTACTTC. Its protein product is CASSRLAGLGETQYF. This chain links TRBV3-1 (or the pseudogene TRBV3-2) with TRBJ2-5, with 11 bases aligning to TRBD2. CDR3 length equals 15 residues. Germline assignment: CDR1 LGHDT and CDR2 YNNKEL (reference sequence). V lost 4 bases, J lost 5 bases, and 6 bases stayed unmatched.

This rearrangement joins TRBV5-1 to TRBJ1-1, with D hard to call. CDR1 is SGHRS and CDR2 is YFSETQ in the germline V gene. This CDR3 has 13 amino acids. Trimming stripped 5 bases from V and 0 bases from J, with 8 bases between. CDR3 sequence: CASRENMNTEAFF. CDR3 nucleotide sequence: TGCGCCAGCAGAGAAAACATGAACACTGAAGCTTTCTTT.

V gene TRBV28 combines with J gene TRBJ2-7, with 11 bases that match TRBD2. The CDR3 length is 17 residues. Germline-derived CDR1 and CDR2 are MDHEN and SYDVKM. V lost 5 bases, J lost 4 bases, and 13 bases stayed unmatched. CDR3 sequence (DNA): TGTGCCAGCAGTACCAACACCGGGACTAGCGGTTTTTACGAGCAGTACTTC. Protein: CASSTNTGTSGFYEQYF.

CDR3 in DNA: TGTGCCAGTAGTATATATGGGGAGAACACTGAAGCTTTCTTT. Residues: CASSIYGENTEAFF. V gene TRBV19 combines with J gene TRBJ1-1; D remains ambiguous. CDR3 size: 14 residues. CDR1 and CDR2 (germline): LNHDA, SQIVND (reference sequence). V lost 2 bases and J lost 1, with 8 bases in between.

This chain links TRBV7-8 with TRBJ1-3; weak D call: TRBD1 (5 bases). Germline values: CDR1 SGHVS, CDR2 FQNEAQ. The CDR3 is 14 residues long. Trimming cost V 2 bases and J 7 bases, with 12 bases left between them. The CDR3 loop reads CASSLSGHRNTIYF. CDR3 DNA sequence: TGTGCCAGCAGCTTAAGTGGACATCGCAACACCATATATTTT.

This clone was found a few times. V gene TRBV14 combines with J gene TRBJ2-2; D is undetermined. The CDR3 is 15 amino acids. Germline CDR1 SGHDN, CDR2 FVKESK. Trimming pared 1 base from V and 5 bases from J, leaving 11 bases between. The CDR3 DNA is TGTGCCAGCAGCCAAGCTAACCTCCGGACCGGGGAGCTGTTTTTT. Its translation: CASSQANLRTGELFF.